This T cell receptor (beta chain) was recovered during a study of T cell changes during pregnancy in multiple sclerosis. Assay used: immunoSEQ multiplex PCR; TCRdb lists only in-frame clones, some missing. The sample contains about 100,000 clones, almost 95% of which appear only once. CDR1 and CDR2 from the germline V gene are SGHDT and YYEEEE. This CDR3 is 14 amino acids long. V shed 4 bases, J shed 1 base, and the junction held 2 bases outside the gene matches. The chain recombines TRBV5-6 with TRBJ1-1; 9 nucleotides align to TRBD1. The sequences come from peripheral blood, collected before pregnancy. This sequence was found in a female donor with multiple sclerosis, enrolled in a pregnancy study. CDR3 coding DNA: TGTGCCAGCAGCCGGGACAGGGCGAACACTGAAGCTTTCTTT. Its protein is CASSRDRANTEAFF. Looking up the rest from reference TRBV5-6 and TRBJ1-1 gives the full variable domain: DAGVTQSPTHLIKTRGQQVTLRCSPKSGHDTVSWYQQALGQGPQFIFQYYEEEERQRGNFPDRFSGHQFPNYSSELNVNALLLGDSALYLCASSRDRANTEAFFGQGTRLTVV.